This passage covers 18 T cell receptor beta chains from one sample sequenced in a study of shared clonotypes between healthy human individuals. The protocol was immunoSEQ multiplex PCR, while the TCRdb copy is restricted to in-frame clones and leaves out a portion. The sample holds a few million clones, around 90% seen once. Sequencing was done on a sample of naive CD4+ T cells sorted from blood. Indicated subset: CD45RA+ positively selected. The receptor source for this set is a young man in good health.

This sequence joins TRBV18 and TRBJ1-5; D gene ambiguous. The CDR3 spans 15 residues. Trimming stripped 6 bases from V and 0 bases from J, with 12 bases between. The germline CDR1 and CDR2 sequences are KGHSH and LQKENI. CDR3 protein: CASSSRPDSNQPQHF. DNA for the CDR3: TGTGCCAGCTCGAGTAGACCCGATAGCAATCAGCCCCAGCATTTT. The whole variable domain, remainder taken from reference TRBV18 and TRBJ1-5, is NAGVMQNPRHLVRRRGQEARLRCSPMKGHSHVYWYRQLPEEGLKFMVYLQKENIIDESGMPKERFSAEFPKEGPSILRIQQVVRGDSAAYFCASSSRPDSNQPQHFGDGTRLSIL.

This chain uses TRBV15 with TRBJ2-3; possibly TRBD1 for D (6 bases). The CDR3 covers 15 residues. The V gene lost 3 bases and the J gene lost 2 bases, with 12 bases spanning the gap. Germline-derived CDR1 and CDR2 are LNHNV and YYDKDF (reference sequence). The CDR3 DNA is TGTGCCACCAGCAGGGACGGACAGCCCACAGATACGCAGTATTTT. This encodes CATSRDGQPTDTQYF.

The gene calls are TRBV5-4 and TRBJ1-5; 7 bases line up with TRBD1. Looked up from germline, CDR1 is SGHNT and CDR2 is YYREEE (reference sequence). This CDR3 contains 13 residues. With 4 bases clipped from V and 4 bases from J, the junction kept 2 bases outside the gene matches. Here the CDR3 reads CASSPGQNQPQHF. The CDR3 DNA reads TGTGCCAGCAGCCCGGGACAGAATCAGCCCCAGCATTTT.

The CDR3 here is CASYSIGGLNEQYF. The DNA for the CDR3 is TGTGCCAGCTACTCGATAGGGGGCCTGAACGAGCAGTACTTC. The V and J genes are TRBV27 and TRBJ2-7; 7 nucleotides line up with TRBD1. V was clipped by 8 bases and J by 5 bases; unmatched bases: 12. The CDR3 covers 14 residues. CDR1 and CDR2 from the germline V gene are MNHEY and SMNVEV (reference sequence).

The V gene is TRBV18, the J gene TRBJ2-5; 9 nucleotides align to TRBD2. Germline V gene sequence: CDR1 KGHSH, CDR2 LQKENI. This CDR3 has 14 amino acids. With V trimmed by 1 base and J by 5 bases, 2 bases remained unmatched. The CDR3: CASSPLLAGETQYF. The CDR3 coding sequence is TGTGCCAGCTCACCACTCCTAGCGGGGGAGACCCAGTACTTC.

DNA of the CDR3: TGTGCCAGCAGTGGACCAACTAATGAAAAACTGTTTTTT. This sequence encodes CASSGPTNEKLFF. The chain has TRBV6-1 and TRBJ1-4; D not certain. There are 13 residues in the CDR3. Germline CDR1 and CDR2: MNHNS and SASEGT. Trimming left V 4 bases short and J 0 bases short, with 3 bases between.

This clone was observed a single time. This chain joins TRBV19 and TRBJ1-3; 8 bases are a match to TRBD1. The germline CDR1 and CDR2 sequences are LNHDA and SQIVND (reference sequence). V lost 5 bases and J lost 3; bases outside the gene matches: 6. The CDR3 is 15 residues long. CDR3 sequence (DNA): TGTGCCAGTAGTGGGCAGACAGGGGTTGGAAACACCATATATTTT. Amino acids: CASSGQTGVGNTIYF.

This clone occurred once. The chain uses TRBV29-1 and TRBJ2-1; 7 nucleotides agree with TRBD1. The germline gives CDR1 SQVTM, CDR2 ANQGSEA. J lost 4 bases, V lost 6 bases, and 3 bases had no gene match. This CDR3 spans 12 amino acids. The CDR3 sequence is CSVAQGYNEQFF. CDR3 bases: TGCAGCGTGGCACAGGGGTACAATGAGCAGTTCTTC.

V gene TRBV6-1 combines with J gene TRBJ2-5, with TRBD2 matching over 9 bases. The CDR3 contains 15 residues. V lost 2 bases to trimming and J lost 5 bases; unmatched junction nucleotides: 6. In germline, CDR1 is MNHNS, CDR2 SASEGT. The CDR3 region is CASSELAGGPETQYF. CDR3 sequence (DNA): TGTGCCAGCAGTGAATTGGCGGGGGGGCCTGAGACCCAGTACTTC.

Points on this clone: One end of the junction varies from germline; a read error may be responsible. The chain is built from TRBV10-3 and TRBJ2-7; maybe TRBD1 (6 bases). There are 11 residues in the CDR3. Germline lookup yields CDR1 ENHRY and CDR2 SYGVKD. The CDR3 region has the DNA TGCCCTCTGGGCAGGGGCTACGAGCAGTACTTC. Translating it yields CPLGRGYEQYF.

The rearrangement joins TRBV19 to TRBJ1-2; 9 bases are shared with TRBD1. In germline, CDR1 is LNHDA, CDR2 SQIVND (reference sequence). Germline trimming cut 4 bases from V and 8 bases from J; bases unmatched to any gene: 11. CDR3 length: 15 amino acids. The CDR3 spells CASSRPADRGKGYTF. In DNA, the CDR3 is TGTGCCAGTAGTAGACCTGCGGACAGGGGAAAGGGCTACACCTTC.

V is TRBV7-2 and J is TRBJ2-7; D gene ambiguous. This CDR3 has 15 residues. Germline V gene data show CDR1 as SGHTA and CDR2 as FQGNSA. V was clipped by 1 base and J by 2 bases, with 12 bases between them. The CDR3 sequence is CASSLGSSLTYEQYF. CDR3 nucleotides: TGTGCCAGCAGCTTAGGCAGCTCCTTAACCTACGAGCAGTACTTC.

DNA of the CDR3: TGTGCCTGGAGTGGTAGGGCTCCTAGCGGGAGCCCGGGAGAGACCCAGTACTTC. Its protein product is CAWSGRAPSGSPGETQYF. The chain uses TRBV30 and TRBJ2-5; 10 nucleotides agree with TRBD2. The trim removed 1 base at V and 4 bases at J, leaving 15 bases unmatched. The CDR3 is 18 residues long. Germline CDR1 and CDR2: GTSNPN and SVGIG (reference sequence).

This chain uses TRBV11-2 with TRBJ1-2, with D unclear. Germline CDR1 reads SGHAT; CDR2 reads FQNNGV. The CDR3 runs 12 residues. V lost 0 bases and J 14 bases, leaving 13 bases between the germline ends. The CDR3 region is CASSLDLIGMTF. In DNA form, the CDR3 reads TGTGCCAGCAGCTTAGATCTCATAGGAATGACCTTC.

The chain links TRBV19 to TRBJ2-1; the D gene is possibly TRBD2 (5 bases). V was clipped by 5 bases and J by 16 bases, with 21 bases between them. Germline V CDR1 and CDR2: LNHDA, SQIVND (reference sequence). The CDR3 spans 13 residues. The CDR3 bases are TGTGCCAGTAGTCGGGTCCCTTCCCGGGAACGATTCTTC. It is translated as CASSRVPSRERFF. Filled out from reference TRBV19 and TRBJ2-1, the complete variable domain reads DGGITQSPKYLFRKEGQNVTLSCEQNLNHDAMYWYRQDPGQGLRLIYYSQIVNDFQKGDIAEGYSVSREKKESFPLTVTSAQKNPTAFYLCASSRVPSRERFFGPGTRLTVL.

CDR3 amino acids: CASKFTAGDNSPLHF. CDR3 DNA: TGTGCCAGTAAGTTCACGGCAGGGGATAATTCACCCCTCCACTTT. The chain is built from TRBV19 and TRBJ1-6; possibly TRBD1 for D (6 bases). Trimming pared 7 bases from V and 5 bases from J, leaving 15 bases between. Per the germline V gene, CDR1 is LNHDA and CDR2 is SQIVND (reference sequence). The CDR3 has 15 residues.

This chain connects TRBV6-5 to TRBJ1-1, with D hard to call. This CDR3 comprises 13 residues. Trimming shortened V by 0 bases and J by 2 bases, and 4 bases separated the two germline ends. From germline, CDR1 is MNHEY and CDR2 SVGAGI. CDR3 region: CASSYSDNTEAFF. The CDR3 nucleotides read TGTGCCAGCAGTTACTCCGACAACACTGAAGCTTTCTTT.

This sequence joins TRBV4-1 and TRBJ2-3, with a possible D match to TRBD1 (5 bases). This CDR3 has 15 amino acids. CDR1 is MGHRA and CDR2 is YSYEKL in the germline V gene. V lost 3 bases and J 1 base, leaving 11 bases between the germline ends. Here the CDR3 DNA reads TGCGCCAGCAGCCAGGGGCAGGTTGGCACAGATACGCAGTATTTT. It specifies CASSQGQVGTDTQYF.